Detailed here is one T cell receptor (beta chain). Its antigen remains unknown. The data were obtained in a study of T cell repertoires in cytomegalovirus infection. Looking at the study overall: Shared public TCR beta signatures pointed to both CMV infection and a matching HLA type. Study observations and caveats: The cumulative frequency of public TCR beta families distinguished individuals who carried CMV together with the relevant HLA. The response measured ex vivo was dominated by TCR beta clonotypes (HLA-C-restricted and CMV-specific).

TCRdb passed the reads through MiXCR, listing each CDR3 protein once. The sample holds hundreds of thousands of distinct CDR3 sequences, about 17% seen once. The V and J ends lost 3 bases and 7 bases respectively, with 15 bases between them. The CDR3 is made up of 14 amino acids. Germline lookup yields CDR1 KGHSH and CDR2 LQKENI. This rearrangement joins TRBV18 to TRBJ1-1, with D perhaps TRBD1 (5 bases). The sample taken for sequencing was PBMCs. The receptor was isolated from a human donor in good health (CMV status not recorded). Some clones in this sample may be carry-over from other donors' samples. The CDR3 spells CASSPEGQIYEAFF. In nucleotides, the CDR3 is TGTGCCAGCTCACCGGAGGGGCAGATTTATGAAGCTTTCTTT.